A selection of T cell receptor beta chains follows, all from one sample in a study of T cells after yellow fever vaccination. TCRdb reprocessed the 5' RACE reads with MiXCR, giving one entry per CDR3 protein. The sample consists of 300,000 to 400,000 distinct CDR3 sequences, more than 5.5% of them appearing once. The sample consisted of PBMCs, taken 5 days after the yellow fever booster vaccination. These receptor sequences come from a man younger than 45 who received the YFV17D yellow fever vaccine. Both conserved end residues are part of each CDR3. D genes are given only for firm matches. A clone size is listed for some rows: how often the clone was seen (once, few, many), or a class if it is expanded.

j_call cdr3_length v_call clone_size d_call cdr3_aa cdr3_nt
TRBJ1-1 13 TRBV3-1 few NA CASSPAGNTEAFF TGTGCCAGCAGCCCGGCGGGGAACACTGAAGCTTTCTTT
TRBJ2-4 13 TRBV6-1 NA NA CASRQGSPPIQYF TGTGCCAGCAGACAGGGATCGCCCCCCATTCAGTACTTC
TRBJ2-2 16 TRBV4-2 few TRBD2 CASSQGLGTGTGELFF TGTGCCAGCAGCCAGGGACTAGGAACGGGGACCGGGGAGCTGTTTTTT
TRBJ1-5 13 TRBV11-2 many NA CASSVTVNQPQHF TGTGCCAGCAGCGTGACAGTCAATCAGCCCCAGCATTTT
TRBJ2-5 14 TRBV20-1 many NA CSASFTGLQETQYF TGCAGTGCTAGTTTTACGGGCCTCCAAGAGACCCAGTACTTC
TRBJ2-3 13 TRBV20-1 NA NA CSAAGIRTDTQYF TGCAGTGCTGCCGGGATAAGAACAGATACGCAGTATTTT
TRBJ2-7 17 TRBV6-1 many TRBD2 CASSAYVGGSHRYEQYF TGTGCCAGCAGTGCCTATGTGGGAGGGAGCCATCGTTACGAGCAGTACTTC
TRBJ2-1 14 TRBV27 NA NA CASSLLGTQVEQFF TGTGCCAGCAGTTTATTAGGTACACAGGTCGAGCAGTTCTTC
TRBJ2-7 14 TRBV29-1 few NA CSVSSSLELYEQYF TGCAGCGTGAGCTCCTCACTCGAACTCTACGAGCAGTACTTC
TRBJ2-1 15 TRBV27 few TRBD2 CASTQLGGGLNEQFF TGTGCCAGCACCCAGTTGGGGGGGGGGTTAAATGAGCAGTTCTTC
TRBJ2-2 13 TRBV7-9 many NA CANGESDTGELFF TGTGCCAACGGGGAGTCGGATACCGGGGAGCTGTTTTTT
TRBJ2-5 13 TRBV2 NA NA CASAETNKETQYF TGTGCCAGCGCCGAGACTAATAAAGAGACCCAGTACTTC
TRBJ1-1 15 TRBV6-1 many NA CASSPHLGVNTEAFF TGTGCCAGCAGTCCCCATCTCGGGGTGAACACTGAAGCTTTCTTT
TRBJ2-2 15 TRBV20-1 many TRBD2 CSATLAGGPTGELFF TGCAGTGCTACGCTAGCGGGAGGACCCACCGGGGAGCTGTTTTTT
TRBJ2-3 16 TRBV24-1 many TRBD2 CATSDWTSASTDTQYF TGTGCCACCAGTGATTGGACTAGCGCGAGCACAGATACGCAGTATTTT
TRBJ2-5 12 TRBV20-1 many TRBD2 CSAATSEETQYF TGCAGTGCTGCGACTAGCGAGGAGACCCAGTACTTC
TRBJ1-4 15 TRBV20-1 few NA CSARDRAGSGGKLFF TGCAGTGCTAGAGATCGGGCCGGCTCCGGAGGGAAACTGTTTTTT
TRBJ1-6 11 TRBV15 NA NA CATRVNSPLHF TGTGCCACCAGGGTTAATTCACCCCTCCACTTT
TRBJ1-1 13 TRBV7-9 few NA CASSLGGDLGAFF TGTGCCAGCAGCTTAGGGGGGGACCTGGGGGCTTTCTTT
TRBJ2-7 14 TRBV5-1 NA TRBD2 CASSLRTRGSEQYF TGCGCCAGCAGCTTGAGGACTAGAGGATCCGAGCAGTACTTC
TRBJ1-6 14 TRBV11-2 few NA CASSSRGSNSPLHF TGTGCCAGCAGCTCCCGGGGTTCGAATTCACCCCTCCACTTT
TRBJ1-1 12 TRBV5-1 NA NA CASSFWGPEAFF TGCGCCAGCAGCTTCTGGGGGCCAGAAGCTTTCTTT
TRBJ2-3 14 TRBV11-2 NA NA CASSYGGSSDTQYF TGTGCCAGCAGCTATGGGGGGTCGTCAGATACGCAGTATTTT
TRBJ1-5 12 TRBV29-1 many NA CSVADSNQPQHF TGCAGCGTTGCGGATAGCAATCAGCCCCAGCATTTT
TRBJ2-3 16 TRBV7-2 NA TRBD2 CASSSLQGGLGDTQYF TGTGCCAGCAGCTCCCTCCAGGGAGGGTTAGGGGATACGCAGTATTTT
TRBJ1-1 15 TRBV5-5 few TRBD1 CASSRTPTGETEAFF TGTGCCAGCAGTCGGACCCCGACAGGGGAGACTGAAGCTTTCTTT
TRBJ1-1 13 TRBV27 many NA CASSLGRVTEAFF TGTGCCAGCAGTTTAGGAAGGGTCACTGAAGCTTTCTTT
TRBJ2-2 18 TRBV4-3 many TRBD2 CASSQEVLAGDYTGELFF TGCGCCAGCAGCCAAGAGGTTCTAGCGGGAGATTATACCGGGGAGCTGTTTTTT
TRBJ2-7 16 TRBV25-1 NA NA CASSEPQGRSPHEQYF TGTGCCAGCAGTGAACCCCAAGGCAGGTCTCCCCACGAGCAGTACTTC
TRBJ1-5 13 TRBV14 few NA CASSQVNGQPQHF TGTGCCAGCAGCCAAGTTAACGGACAGCCCCAGCATTTT
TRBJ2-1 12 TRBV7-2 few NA CASSPRLPEQFF TGTGCCAGCAGCCCCCGACTCCCCGAGCAGTTCTTC
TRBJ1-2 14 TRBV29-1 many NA CSVDSALPNYGYTF TGCAGCGTTGATTCCGCCCTCCCTAACTATGGCTACACCTTC
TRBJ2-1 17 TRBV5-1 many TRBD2 CASSSLGTSGRDNEQFF TGCGCCAGCAGCTCTCTGGGGACTAGCGGGAGGGACAATGAGCAGTTCTTC
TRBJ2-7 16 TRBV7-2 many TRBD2 CASSLGGGDPAYEQYF TGTGCCAGCAGCTTAGGTGGGGGGGATCCCGCCTACGAGCAGTACTTC
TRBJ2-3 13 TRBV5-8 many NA CASRVAGTDTQYF TGTGCCAGCAGAGTGGCGGGCACAGATACGCAGTATTTT
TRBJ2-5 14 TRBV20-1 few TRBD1 CSARGDRGFGTQYF TGCAGTGCTAGAGGGGACAGGGGTTTCGGGACCCAGTACTTC
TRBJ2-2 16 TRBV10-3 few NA CAVGPSGRGNTGELFF TGTGCCGTAGGACCTTCCGGGAGAGGGAACACCGGGGAGCTGTTTTTT
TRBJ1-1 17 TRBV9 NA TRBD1 CASSVATGGERNTEAFF TGTGCCAGCAGCGTAGCTACAGGGGGAGAAAGGAACACTGAAGCTTTCTTT
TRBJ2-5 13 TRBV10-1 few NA CASSEGPRETQYF TGCGCCAGCAGTGAAGGACCCCGGGAGACCCAGTACTTC
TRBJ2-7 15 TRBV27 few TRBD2 CASSLVSGSLYEQYF TGTGCCAGCAGTTTAGTTAGCGGGAGTCTCTACGAGCAGTACTTC
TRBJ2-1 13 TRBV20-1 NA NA CSADSSAYNEQFF TGCAGTGCTGACTCTAGCGCATACAATGAGCAGTTCTTC
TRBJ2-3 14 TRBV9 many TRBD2 CASSVNSGRGTQYF TGTGCCAGCAGCGTAAATAGCGGGAGAGGTACGCAGTATTTT
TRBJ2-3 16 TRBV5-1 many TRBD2 CASSLRPSGGTDTQYF TGCGCCAGCAGCTTGCGGCCTAGCGGAGGCACGGATACGCAGTATTTT
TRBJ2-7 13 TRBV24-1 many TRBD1 CATSRGQSYEQYF TGTGCCACCAGCCGGGGACAGTCCTACGAGCAGTACTTC
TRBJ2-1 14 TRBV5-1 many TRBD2 CASSLAGADNEQFF TGCGCCAGCAGCTTAGCGGGAGCCGACAATGAGCAGTTCTTC